This T cell receptor (beta chain) was obtained from a study of cytomegalovirus exposure and HLA in healthy donors. Whole-study results and caveats: A list of approximately 160 TCR beta chains associated with cytomegalovirus was given.

CDR3 length equals 17 residues. The donors were in the approximately 130-subject validation cohort, distinct from the approximately 610-subject first cohort. This clone was detected once. Its antigen is unknown. Data came from immunoSEQ multiplex PCR; TCRdb stores just in-frame clones and leaves some out. The data contain over 150,000 clones, about 82% of them singletons. The sequencing sample was made of PBMCs. This TCR was sampled from a human donor in good health. This chain connects TRBV12-1 to TRBJ1-2. TRBV12-1 is termed a pseudogene. The CDR3, as DNA: TGTGCCAGCAGCTCCAGGCGGGGATCGTCCGGTACACAAACTTACACCTTC. Protein sequence: CASSSRRGSSGTQTYTF.